This TCR beta chain was documented in a study of T cells in Graves' hyperthyroidism and ophthalmopathy. The TCR beta CDR3 regions underwent amplification using RNA transcripts as the source. First-round RT-PCR with HTBI primers amplified the TCR CDR3 region. TCRdb reprocessed the multiplex PCR reads with MiXCR, giving one entry per CDR3 protein. The sample has hundreds of thousands of distinct CDR3 sequences, around 20% seen once; the top ten hold approximately 15%. The TCR was taken from a woman between 45 and 65 years old with Graves' hyperthyroidism that later progressed to Graves' ophthalmopathy. Sequencing used blood.

CDR3 region: CSASRTSLVNEQFF. DNA of the CDR3: TGCAGTGCCAGTAGGACTAGTCTCGTCAATGAGCAGTTCTTC. V usage is TRBV20-1 and J usage is TRBJ2-1; 7 bases line up with TRBD2. Trimming at V came to 6 bases and at J to 6 bases, leaving 11 bases not matched to a gene. Germline V gene data show CDR1 as DFQATT and CDR2 as SNEGSKA (reference sequence). The CDR3 is 14 residues long.